These 28 T cell receptor beta chains originate from one sample sequenced in a study of cytomegalovirus exposure and HLA in healthy donors (dated by TCRdb to about 2017). Library construction relied on the immunoSEQ multiplex PCR assay. For the multiplex PCR, a mixture combining 60 forward primers for TCR Vbeta segments and 13 reverse primers for TCR Jbeta segments was used. TCRdb carries this immuneACCESS record with in-frame sequences only. Its versions omit some clonotypes, under half of them owing to an unresolved V gene in the studies checked, with the rest unexplained. The sample contains roughly 98,000 clones, around 82% of them found a single time. The top ten clones comprise around 3.2% of the sample. The sample was PBMCs. The receptors here all came from a man between 40 and 49 years old in good health and CMV-seronegative.

The gene calls are TRBV9 and TRBJ1-1; D gene uncertain. CDR3 length: 14 amino acids. V was pared by 2 bases and J by 0 bases, with 8 bases between. The germline CDR1 and CDR2 sequences are SGDLS and YYNGEE. The CDR3 sequence: CASSVNVLNTEAFF. The CDR3 bases are TGTGCCAGCAGCGTCAATGTCCTGAACACTGAAGCTTTCTTT.

The chain uses TRBV11-2 and TRBJ1-4; D not certain. The CDR3 totals 15 residues. Germline V CDR1 and CDR2: SGHAT, FQNNGV. With 1 base removed from V and 0 bases from J, the gap between germline ends came to 6 bases. CDR3 residues: CASSLGGATNEKLFF. CDR3 coding DNA: TGTGCCAGCAGCTTAGGAGGTGCAACTAATGAAAAACTGTTTTTT.

There are a few counts of this clone. V and J are TRBV6-6 and TRBJ1-5; 7 nucleotides align to TRBD1. The junction had 3 bases not matched to a gene; V was cut back by 3 bases and J by 1 base. The CDR3 totals 15 residues. Germline values: CDR1 MNHNY, CDR2 SVGAGI (reference sequence). DNA of the CDR3: TGTGCCAGCAGTTATGAGGGACAGAGCAATCAGCCCCAGCATTTT. Translated: CASSYEGQSNQPQHF.

The chain combines TRBV2 with TRBJ1-1, with D unclear. CDR1 and CDR2 from the germline V gene are SNHLY and FYNNEI. V dropped 6 bases and J dropped 3 bases, with 11 bases sitting between them. This CDR3 spans 13 amino acids. Here the CDR3 reads CASRARRDTEAFF. The CDR3 bases are TGTGCCAGCAGGGCAAGGAGGGACACTGAAGCTTTCTTT.

The chain combines TRBV29-1 with TRBJ2-7, with D perhaps TRBD2 (6 bases). The CDR3 has 13 amino acids. The germline V and J ends were trimmed by 5 bases and 2 bases, with 13 bases remaining between them. Germline CDR1 and CDR2: SQVTM and ANQGSEA. As DNA, the CDR3 is TGCAGCGTTTTGCTCGGGAGCCCCTACGAGCAGTACTTC. Translated, it gives CSVLLGSPYEQYF.

The chain carries TRBV7-8 and TRBJ2-1, with 12 bases that match TRBD2. The V gene's germline CDR1 is SGHVS and CDR2 FQNEAQ. This CDR3 spans 15 amino acids. V shed 5 bases and J 7 bases; nucleotides not matched to a gene: 6. The CDR3 sequence: CASSLDGTSGNEQFF. CDR3 DNA: TGTGCCAGCAGCCTGGACGGGACTAGCGGGAATGAGCAGTTCTTC.

Details on this clone: Other DNA sequences in this specimen translate into the identical CDR3. The chain carries TRBV2 and TRBJ1-1; D is possibly TRBD1 (5 bases). Trimming left V 4 bases short and J 0 bases short, with 6 bases between. The CDR3 consists of 13 residues. The germline V gene has CDR1 SNHLY and CDR2 FYNNEI. The CDR3 DNA is TGTGCCAGCAGTGGACAGATGAACACTGAAGCTTTCTTT. Translation gives CASSGQMNTEAFF.

The genes are TRBV5-4 and TRBJ2-7; 8 bases are shared with TRBD2. V dropped 4 bases and J dropped 4; count of bases not matched to a gene: 10. The CDR3 has 15 amino acids. Germline V gene sequence: CDR1 SGHNT, CDR2 YYREEE (reference sequence). CDR3 bases: TGTGCCAGCAGCCCCCGGGGGGGAATGTCATACGAGCAGTACTTC. Translated: CASSPRGGMSYEQYF.

In its sample, this clone was seen a few times. The chain carries TRBV5-1 and TRBJ2-6, with TRBD1 matching 9 bases. Germline V gives CDR1 SGHRS, CDR2 YFSETQ. V shed 6 bases, J shed 0 bases, and the junction held 7 bases outside the gene matches. The CDR3 sequence is 17 residues long. CDR3 DNA: TGCGCCAGCATGGGGACAGGGCTAAACTCTGGGGCCAACGTCCTGACTTTC. It is translated as CASMGTGLNSGANVLTF.

CDR3: CASSGGGEANVLTF. The DNA for the CDR3 is TGCGCCAGCAGCGGAGGGGGGGAGGCCAACGTCCTGACTTTC. V usage is TRBV5-1 and J usage is TRBJ2-6, with a tentative D call TRBD2 (7 bases). Germline V CDR1 and CDR2: SGHRS, YFSETQ. CDR3 length: 14 amino acids. V was clipped by 4 bases and J by 6 bases, with 11 bases between them.

The chain has TRBV2 and TRBJ1-4, with TRBD1 identical over 7 bases. CDR1 and CDR2 from the germline V gene are SNHLY and FYNNEI. The ends lost 5 bases at V and 4 bases at J; junction bases unmatched: 7. The CDR3 length is 15 residues. The CDR3 nucleotides are TGTGCCAGCAGTAAGACAGGGTGGGATAATGAAAAACTGTTTTTT. This gives the protein CASSKTGWDNEKLFF.

This chain links TRBV11-2 with TRBJ2-5, with 11 positions matching TRBD2. The last part of the DNA fits TRBJ2-7 better; the J call may be wrong. The length of the CDR3 is 16 residues. CDR1 and CDR2 from the germline V gene are SGHAT and FQNNGV. The chain's CDR3 is CASSLDRTSGRYEQYF. The DNA of the CDR3 is TGTGCCAGCAGCTTAGATCGGACTAGCGGGCGCTACGAGCAGTACTTC.

The rearrangement uses TRBV5-1 and TRBJ2-5; 8 positions match TRBD2. Germline assignment: CDR1 SGHRS and CDR2 YFSETQ. V gave up 0 bases and J gave up 5 bases; unmatched junction bases: 6. The CDR3 length is 15 residues. CDR3 region: CASSLAGGVTETQYF. The CDR3, as DNA: TGCGCCAGCAGCTTGGCCGGGGGGGTAACCGAGACCCAGTACTTC. The variable domain in full, with the rest retrieved from reference TRBV5-1 and TRBJ2-5, is KAGVTQTPRYLIKTRGQQVTLSCSPISGHRSVSWYQQTPGQGLQFLFEYFSETQRNKGNFPGRFSGRQFSNSRSEMNVSTLELGDSALYLCASSLAGGVTETQYFGPGTRLLVL.

This chain links TRBV18 with TRBJ2-1; unclear D gene. Trimming took 2 bases from V and 0 from J, leaving 8 bases between them. The CDR3 length is 15 residues. Per germline, CDR1 KGHSH and CDR2 LQKENI. CDR3 coding DNA: TGTGCCAGCTCACCAGTGGCAGTCTCCTACAATGAGCAGTTCTTC. It is translated as CASSPVAVSYNEQFF.

This sequence joins TRBV11-3 and TRBJ2-2, with unresolved D. Between the trimmed V and J ends, which lost 3 bases and 8 bases, there was a span of 10 bases. The length of the CDR3 is 13 residues. CDR1 is SGHNT and CDR2 is YENEEA in the germline V gene. The CDR3 is CASSFGSGGELFF. In DNA, the CDR3 is TGTGCCAGCAGCTTCGGGTCTGGAGGGGAGCTGTTTTTT. The complete variable domain, with remaining parts taken from reference TRBV11-3 and TRBJ2-2, reads EAGVVQSPRYKIIEKKQPVAFWCNPISGHNTLYWYLQNLGQGPELLIRYENEEAVDDSQLPKDRFSAERLKGVDSTLKIQPAELGDSAVYLCASSFGSGGELFFGEGSRLTVL.

This clone was seen only a few times. V is TRBV7-2 and J is TRBJ1-5; D unresolved. The CDR3 is 15 amino acids. Trimming stripped 4 bases from V and 1 base from J, with 11 bases between. The germline CDR1 and CDR2 sequences are SGHTA and FQGNSA. DNA for the CDR3: TGTGCCAGCAGCTCATACATCGGGAGCAATCAGCCCCAGCATTTT. It encodes CASSSYIGSNQPQHF.

The sample holds one count of this clone. This chain joins TRBV5-1 and TRBJ2-2; 11 bases match TRBD1. V shed 9 bases and J 4 bases; nucleotides not matched to a gene: 5. Germline lookup yields CDR1 SGHRS and CDR2 YFSETQ. The CDR3 contains 14 residues. The CDR3 DNA follows: TGCGCCACCAGGGACAGGGGGGTCACCGGGGAGCTGTTTTTT. It translates to CATRDRGVTGELFF.

The chain joins TRBV18 to TRBJ2-5; D remains unclear. This CDR3 spans 13 amino acids. V gave up 2 bases and J gave up 1 base, with 5 bases separating them. Germline V gene lookup returns CDR1 KGHSH and CDR2 LQKENI. CDR3 DNA sequence: TGTGCCAGCTCACCATCCCTCCAAGAGACCCAGTACTTC. This codes for CASSPSLQETQYF.

The chain uses TRBV7-2 and TRBJ2-2, with D perhaps TRBD2 (7 bases). CDR3 length: 16 residues. The germline CDR1 and CDR2 sequences are SGHTA and FQGNSA. Trimming removed 4 bases from V and 2 bases from J, with 14 bases in between. CDR3 sequence: CASSSPRGANTGELFF. In DNA form, the CDR3 reads TGTGCCAGCAGCTCTCCCCGGGGGGCTAACACCGGGGAGCTGTTTTTT. The variable domain in full, completed from reference TRBV7-2 and TRBJ2-2, reads GAGVSQSPSNKVTEKGKDVELRCDPISGHTALYWYRQSLGQGLEFLIYFQGNSAPDKSGLPSDRFSAERTGGSVSTLTIQRTQQEDSAVYLCASSSPRGANTGELFFGEGSRLTVL.

CDR3: CASSSTGWETQYF. The CDR3 DNA sequence: TGTGCCAGCAGTTCTACAGGGTGGGAGACCCAGTACTTC. V is TRBV28 and J is TRBJ2-5, with D possibly TRBD1 on 6 matching bases. The CDR3 is made up of 13 amino acids. V was cut by 4 bases and J by 5 bases, with 11 bases left in between. CDR1 is MDHEN, CDR2 SYDVKM, per germline.

The chain recombines TRBV18 with TRBJ2-7; 8 positions match TRBD1. The ends lost 2 bases at V and 6 bases at J; junction bases unmatched: 3. This CDR3 contains 13 residues. CDR1 is KGHSH and CDR2 is LQKENI in the germline V gene. CDR3 in DNA: TGTGCCAGCTCACCAGCGACAGGGGCCGAGCAGTACTTC. This encodes CASSPATGAEQYF.

The gene calls are TRBV6-6 and TRBJ2-2; no definite D call. This CDR3 has 15 amino acids. V lost 2 bases, J lost 5 bases, and 12 bases lay in between. The germline gives CDR1 MNHNY, CDR2 SVGAGI (reference sequence). The CDR3 sequence is CASSYPPGSTGELFF. The DNA for the CDR3 is TGTGCCAGCAGTTACCCTCCAGGATCAACCGGGGAGCTGTTTTTT.

The V and J genes are TRBV5-4 and TRBJ2-1; 9 positions agree with TRBD2. The CDR3 contains 15 residues. Looked up from germline, CDR1 is SGHNT and CDR2 is YYREEE (reference sequence). Trimming at V came to 3 bases and at J to 6 bases, leaving 7 bases not matched to a gene. As DNA, the CDR3 is TGTGCCAGCAGCTCTGTGACTAGCGGCGGCAATGAGCAGTTCTTC. Translated: CASSSVTSGGNEQFF.

V and J are TRBV20-1 and TRBJ2-7, with D possibly matching TRBD2 (5 bases). There are 11 residues in the CDR3. V dropped 3 bases and J dropped 3 bases, with 6 bases sitting between them. Germline values: CDR1 DFQATT, CDR2 SNEGSKA (reference sequence). In DNA, the CDR3 is TGCAGTGCTAGCGGGAACTACGAGCAGTACTTC. The encoded protein is CSASGNYEQYF.

This clone is classed as medium-sized. The chain couples TRBV5-6 to TRBJ1-1; possibly TRBD1 for D (5 bases). Trimming took 0 bases from V and 6 from J, leaving 9 bases between them. Germline CDR1 SGHDT, CDR2 YYEEEE. CDR3 length: 13 amino acids. CDR3 nucleotide sequence: TGTGCCAGCAGCTTGGTGGGGGGGGCTGAAGCTTTCTTT. Protein sequence: CASSLVGGAEAFF.

The chain uses TRBV2 and TRBJ1-5, with D tentatively TRBD1 (6 bases). Germline loops: CDR1 SNHLY, CDR2 FYNNEI. V shed 2 bases and J shed 5 bases, with 19 bases lying between them. This CDR3 comprises 17 residues. The CDR3 coding sequence is TGTGCCAGCAGTGAACATGAGGGGGTGGCTGCCCATCAGCCCCAGCATTTT. It specifies CASSEHEGVAAHQPQHF. The variable domain in full, completed from reference TRBV2 and TRBJ1-5, reads EPEVTQTPSHQVTQMGQEVILRCVPISNHLYFYWYRQILGQKVEFLVSFYNNEISEKSEIFDDQFSVERPDGSNFTLKIRSTKLEDSAMYFCASSEHEGVAAHQPQHFGDGTRLSIL.

This chain links TRBV11-2 with TRBJ2-1, with D perhaps matching TRBD1 (5 bases). The V gene lost 4 bases and the J gene lost 4 bases, with 11 bases spanning the gap. This CDR3 is built from 14 residues. Germline CDR1 reads SGHAT; CDR2 reads FQNNGV. This chain's CDR3 is CASSSNQGYNEQFF. The DNA for the CDR3 is TGTGCCAGCAGCTCAAATCAGGGATACAATGAGCAGTTCTTC.

The chain recombines TRBV2 with TRBJ1-1; D is unclear. V lost 7 bases and J 7 bases, leaving 19 bases between the germline ends. This CDR3 region has 14 residues. Germline assignment: CDR1 SNHLY and CDR2 FYNNEI. The CDR3 loop reads CASTLWGGLGEAFF. The CDR3 DNA reads TGTGCCAGCACCTTATGGGGAGGGCTAGGTGAAGCTTTCTTT.